The 24 T cell receptor beta chains below all came from one sample that was sequenced in a study of radiotherapy plus CTLA-4 blockade in lung cancer. Clones were read by immunoSEQ multiplex PCR, and TCRdb kept only the in-frame ones, dropping some. Of some 50,000 clones listed, approximately 80% are singletons. Sequenced here: peripheral blood, sampled from a patient treated with radiotherapy plus ipilimumab. The receptors were sampled from a human donor with non-small cell lung cancer who had a partial response to radiotherapy plus ipilimumab.

Regarding this clone: An end of the junction does not agree with germline; a read error may underlie this. V is TRBV7-2 and J is TRBJ1-3; the match to TRBD1 covers 7 bases. The CDR3 consists of 13 residues. Germline V gene sequence: CDR1 SGHTA, CDR2 FQGNSA. CDR3 in amino acids: CASSNRGGNTVYF. The CDR3 DNA follows: TGTGCCAGCAGCAACAGGGGTGGAAACACCGTATATTTT.

The chain recombines TRBV5-1 with TRBJ1-1; a possible D gene is TRBD1 (5 bases). V lost 1 base and J 7 bases, leaving 11 bases between the germline ends. The CDR3 sequence is 13 residues long. Germline V gene sequence: CDR1 SGHRS, CDR2 YFSETQ. The CDR3 loop is CASSLSSGGEAFF. CDR3 sequence (DNA): TGCGCCAGCAGCTTGTCTTCGGGGGGTGAAGCTTTCTTT.

The chain employs TRBV4-1 and TRBJ1-5; D is undetermined. This CDR3 is built from 16 residues. Trimming took off 0 bases at V and 1 base at J, with 10 bases between the two ends. Germline assignment: CDR1 MGHRA and CDR2 YSYEKL. The CDR3 is CASSQENSGSNQPQHF. The CDR3 bases are TGCGCCAGCAGCCAAGAGAACAGCGGGAGCAATCAGCCCCAGCATTTT.

The rearrangement links TRBV28 to TRBJ1-2; 8 bases map to TRBD1. CDR3 length: 12 amino acids. The germline gives CDR1 MDHEN, CDR2 SYDVKM. V trimming: 10 bases; J trimming: 7 bases; junction bases outside the gene matches: 8. The CDR3 loop reads CATITGGSGYTF. CDR3 nucleotides: TGTGCCACCATCACAGGGGGAAGTGGCTACACCTTC.

This chain links TRBV2 with TRBJ2-5, with D possibly matching TRBD1 (5 bases). Germline CDR1 is SNHLY and CDR2 is FYNNEI. CDR3 length: 14 amino acids. Trimming removed 7 bases at V and 1 base at J, with 13 bases between. CDR3 DNA sequence: TGTGCCAGCAACCTACAGGAATCCCAAGAGACCCAGTACTTC. It yields the protein CASNLQESQETQYF.

This clone has only a few counts. The chain carries TRBV28 and TRBJ1-3, with D unresolved. Germline V CDR1 and CDR2: MDHEN, SYDVKM. V lost 8 bases and J 0 bases, leaving 11 bases between the germline ends. The length of the CDR3 is 14 residues. This chain's CDR3 is CASFGVASGNTIYF. The CDR3 DNA reads as TGTGCCAGCTTCGGTGTCGCCTCTGGAAACACCATATATTTT.

This chain joins TRBV7-2 and TRBJ2-2; D remains ambiguous. Trimming removed 0 bases at V and 5 bases at J, with 10 bases between. CDR1 SGHTA and CDR2 FQGNSA come from the germline V gene. The CDR3 is 15 residues long. The chain's CDR3 is CASSLASPKTGELFF. The CDR3 coding sequence is TGTGCCAGCAGCTTAGCTTCGCCTAAGACCGGGGAGCTGTTTTTT.

The chain uses TRBV4-1 and TRBJ1-5, with D unclear. Between the trimmed V and J ends, which lost 4 bases and 0 bases, there was a span of 10 bases. Germline CDR1 MGHRA, CDR2 YSYEKL. This CDR3 is built from 15 residues. The CDR3 reads CASSPTAYSNQPQHF. The DNA of the CDR3 is TGCGCCAGCAGCCCAACAGCTTATAGCAATCAGCCCCAGCATTTT.

This clone has only one observation. V and J are TRBV7-2 and TRBJ2-4; 8 positions agree with TRBD1. The ends lost 4 bases at V and 2 bases at J; junction bases unmatched: 10. CDR3 length: 17 amino acids. Germline CDR1 is SGHTA and CDR2 is FQGNSA. The CDR3 nucleotides read TGTGCCAGCAGCTGGGGACAGGTTGTGGAATCCAAAAACATTCAGTACTTC. This codes for CASSWGQVVESKNIQYF.

The chain recombines TRBV6-6 with TRBJ2-2; TRBD2 agrees at 8 bases. The CDR3 has 13 amino acids. Trimming took 8 bases from V and 7 from J; bases not matched to a gene: 6. In germline, CDR1 is MNHNY, CDR2 SVGAGI (reference sequence). The CDR3 nucleotides read TGTGCCAGCGGGGGGCGGGGGGACGGGGAGCTGTTTTTT. Its translation: CASGGRGDGELFF.

This clone was counted once. The chain couples TRBV6-6 to TRBJ2-5, with D perhaps TRBD2 (5 bases). V shed 4 bases and J shed 1 base, with 10 bases lying between them. This CDR3 has 14 amino acids. Germline-derived CDR1 and CDR2 are MNHNY and SVGAGI (reference sequence). The CDR3 region is CASSSWRPQETQYF. The CDR3 nucleotides read TGTGCCAGCAGTTCCTGGAGGCCCCAAGAGACCCAGTACTTC.

The gene calls are TRBV30 and TRBJ2-3, with a weak D call TRBD2 (6 bases). The germline V and J ends were trimmed by 2 bases and 0 bases, with 15 bases remaining between them. This CDR3 is built from 16 residues. Germline assignment: CDR1 GTSNPN and CDR2 SVGIG (reference sequence). The chain's CDR3 is CAWSPLYGGSTDTQYF. Written as DNA, the CDR3 is TGTGCCTGGAGTCCCCTCTACGGAGGGAGCACAGATACGCAGTATTTT. Variable domain in full (rest from reference TRBV30 and TRBJ2-3): SQTIHQWPATLVQPVGSPLSLECTVEGTSNPNLYWYRQAAGRGLQLLFYSVGIGQISSEVPQNLSASRPQDRQFILSSKKLLLSDSGFYLCAWSPLYGGSTDTQYFGPGTRLTVL.

The chain recombines TRBV7-9 with TRBJ1-4, with D hard to call. In germline, CDR1 is SEHNR, CDR2 FQNEAQ (reference sequence). V was shortened by 5 bases and J by 6 bases, with 19 bases between the two germline ends. CDR3 length equals 16 residues. The CDR3 region is CASSTYSGSGYEKLFF. The CDR3 DNA sequence: TGTGCCAGCAGCACCTACTCGGGCTCGGGGTATGAAAAACTGTTTTTT. Full variable domain (remainder filled in from reference TRBV7-9 and TRBJ1-4): DTGVSQNPRHKITKRGQNVTFRCDPISEHNRLYWYRQTLGQGPEFLTYFQNEAQLEKSRLLSDRFSAERPKGSFSTLEIQRTEQGDSAMYLCASSTYSGSGYEKLFFGSGTQLSVL.

This clone appeared a few times. V usage is TRBV19 and J usage is TRBJ2-7, with a tentative D call TRBD2 (7 bases). Trimming took off 6 bases at V and 3 bases at J, with 18 bases between the two ends. Looked up from germline, CDR1 is LNHDA and CDR2 is SQIVND (reference sequence). The CDR3 spans 15 residues. The CDR3 protein is CASSTPGGRFYEQYF. The CDR3 DNA follows: TGTGCCAGTAGCACCCCCGGGGGGCGCTTCTACGAGCAGTACTTC. The full variable domain, completed using reference TRBV19 and TRBJ2-7, is DGGITQSPKYLFRKEGQNVTLSCEQNLNHDAMYWYRQDPGQGLRLIYYSQIVNDFQKGDIAEGYSVSREKKESFPLTVTSAQKNPTAFYLCASSTPGGRFYEQYFGPGTRLTVT.

This clone showed up just a few times. The chain joins TRBV27 to TRBJ1-4, with a possible D match to TRBD1 (5 bases). Germline V gene data show CDR1 as MNHEY and CDR2 as SMNVEV (reference sequence). This CDR3 is built from 16 residues. Trimming shortened V by 6 bases and J by 4 bases, and 18 bases separated the two germline ends. The chain's CDR3 is CASSPIRGLVNEKLFF. The CDR3 DNA reads TGTGCCAGCAGCCCAATTAGGGGCTTGGTTAATGAAAAACTGTTTTTT.

This clone was observed a handful of times. The V and J genes are TRBV2 and TRBJ1-6; D remains unclear. The V end was cut by 2 bases, the J end by 10 bases, with 12 bases between. CDR3 length equals 14 residues. In germline, CDR1 is SNHLY, CDR2 FYNNEI. The CDR3 protein is CASSELGRSSPLHF. DNA of the CDR3: TGTGCCAGCAGTGAACTGGGGAGAAGCTCACCCCTCCACTTT.

V is TRBV6-5 and J is TRBJ1-6; D perhaps matches TRBD1 (5 bases). The ends were cut back, 6 bases at V and 10 bases at J, with 16 bases in the middle. The CDR3 extends over 14 amino acids. In germline, CDR1 is MNHEY, CDR2 SVGAGI. The CDR3 nucleotides are TGTGCCAGCAGCCCTGGGACTGGGGGGTCACCCCTCCACTTT. Encoded protein: CASSPGTGGSPLHF.

This clone was picked up a small number of times. The chain carries TRBV9 and TRBJ2-3, with 9 bases that match TRBD2. This CDR3 is built from 16 residues. The J segment lost 0 bases and the V segment lost 5 bases, leaving 7 bases of the junction unmatched. Germline CDR1 reads SGDLS; CDR2 reads YYNGEE. The CDR3 sequence is CASSRSGGQSTDTQYF. The DNA for the CDR3 is TGTGCCAGCAGTAGGAGCGGGGGGCAGAGCACAGATACGCAGTATTTT.

CDR3 coding DNA: TGCGCCAGCAGCCAGAACACAGGGGGCACTGAAGCTTTCTTT. Translation gives CASSQNTGGTEAFF. The V and J genes are TRBV4-3 and TRBJ1-1, with 8 bases that match TRBD1. Germline V gene data show CDR1 as LGHNA and CDR2 as YSLEER. V lost 3 bases and J lost 4; bases outside the gene matches: 4. The CDR3 has 14 amino acids.

The CDR3 DNA sequence: TGCGCCAGCAGCCAAGACCGGCTAGCCCACGAGACCCAGTACTTC. Protein sequence: CASSQDRLAHETQYF. The chain has TRBV4-1 and TRBJ2-5; a weak D match, TRBD2 (5 bases). Trimming removed 0 bases at V and 5 bases at J, with 13 bases between. This CDR3 is built from 15 residues. Germline CDR1 MGHRA, CDR2 YSYEKL.

This chain connects TRBV28 to TRBJ1-4, with 9 bases aligning to TRBD1. The CDR3 sequence is 14 residues long. Per the germline V gene, CDR1 is MDHEN and CDR2 is SYDVKM. Trimming at V came to 6 bases and at J to 10 bases, leaving 9 bases not matched to a gene. DNA of the CDR3: TGTGCCAGCAGACCGGACAGGGGTCGGGTAAAACTGTTTTTT. Translated: CASRPDRGRVKLFF.

The chain links TRBV6-5 to TRBJ2-5; 8 bases match TRBD1. The germline V gene encodes CDR1 MNHEY and CDR2 SVGAGI. CDR3 size: 13 residues. This chain's CDR3 is CAASRTGLQEQYF. CDR3 nucleotides: TGTGCGGCTTCCCGGACAGGGTTGCAGGAGCAGTACTTC.

This chain links TRBV5-1 with TRBJ1-4; D might be TRBD1 (6 bases). Trimming stripped 2 bases from V and 0 bases from J, with 11 bases between. This CDR3 has 16 residues. Germline CDR1 reads SGHRS; CDR2 reads YFSETQ. CDR3 loop: CASSFTGLATNEKLFF. The CDR3 DNA reads TGCGCCAGCAGCTTCACAGGGCTTGCAACTAATGAAAAACTGTTTTTT.

The V and J genes are TRBV5-1 and TRBJ1-2; D gene ambiguous. Trimming stripped 3 bases from V and 3 bases from J, with 15 bases between. Germline assignment: CDR1 SGHRS and CDR2 YFSETQ. The CDR3 covers 15 residues. The CDR3 DNA is TGCGCCAGCAGCTACCCACGGGTCGGCGACTATGGCTACACCTTC. This encodes CASSYPRVGDYGYTF.